These T cell receptor beta chains were read from a single sample in a study of blood T cell repertoires in COVID-19. Profiling relied on immunoSEQ multiplex PCR, and the TCRdb table lists in-frame clones only, not all of them. The sample holds about 240,000 clones, roughly four fifths seen once. The specimen was peripheral blood. These receptors were taken from a woman older than 75 with acute or convalescent COVID-19. Both conserved end residues are part of each CDR3. Each record gives: CDR3 DNA, CDR3 protein, clone size, D gene, V gene, J gene. D genes are given only for firm matches. Size tells how often a clone was seen (once, few, many) or the class of an expanded clone, and some rows leave it out.

DNA: TGTGCCAGCAGCCCACAGGGGGCGATCGGTTCACCCCTCCACTTT; CDR3: CASSPQGAIGSPLHF; size: NA; D: TRBD1; V: TRBV6-6; J: TRBJ1-6
DNA: TGTGCCTGGAGTGAGTTATCTGGGACAGAGAAGTATTTT; CDR3: CAWSELSGTEKYF; size: NA; D: TRBD1; V: TRBV30; J: TRBJ2-3
DNA: TGTGCCAGCAGCTTACAGTCCTACAATGAGCAGTTCTTC; CDR3: CASSLQSYNEQFF; size: NA; D: NA; V: TRBV7-2; J: TRBJ2-1
DNA: NA; CDR3: CASSNGTGSVGSGNTIYF; size: few; D: NA; V: TRBV21-1; J: TRBJ1-3
DNA: TGTGCCAGCAGCCTCCGTCGACTAGCGGGGGGGCCTGGAGAGACCCAGTACTTC; CDR3: CASSLRRLAGGPGETQYF; size: NA; D: TRBD2; V: TRBV11-2; J: TRBJ2-5
DNA: TGTGCCAGCAGTTCGGGTAGTCAGCCCCAGCATTTT; CDR3: CASSSGSQPQHF; size: NA; D: NA; V: TRBV28; J: TRBJ1-5
DNA: TGTGCCAGTAGTATCGGCGGGGGATATTTCCAAGAGACCCAGTACTTC; CDR3: CASSIGGGYFQETQYF; size: NA; D: TRBD2; V: TRBV19; J: TRBJ2-5
DNA: TGCAGCGTTAAGGACAGGGGCCCCCACAATGAGCAGTTCTTC; CDR3: CSVKDRGPHNEQFF; size: NA; D: TRBD1; V: TRBV29-1; J: TRBJ2-1
DNA: TGTGCCAGCAACCGAGGACAGGGGGTTGTAGGTTCACCCCTCCACTTT; CDR3: CASNRGQGVVGSPLHF; size: NA; D: TRBD1; V: TRBV2; J: TRBJ1-6
DNA: TGTGCCAGCAGTCCCGACAGGGCCTATAATTCACCCCTCCACTTT; CDR3: CASSPDRAYNSPLHF; size: few; D: TRBD1; V: TRBV2; J: TRBJ1-6
DNA: TGTGCCAGCAGTACCACAAACACTGAAGCTTTCTTT; CDR3: CASSTTNTEAFF; size: once; D: NA; V: TRBV19; J: TRBJ1-1
DNA: TGTGCCAGCAGTTTATCCGAGCGGGGCCGGACCGGGGAGCTGTTTTTT; CDR3: CASSLSERGRTGELFF; size: NA; D: TRBD2; V: TRBV28; J: TRBJ2-2
DNA: TGTGCCAGCAGCCAAGATCTGGTGGCAGGGCCTGGAAACACCATATATTTT; CDR3: CASSQDLVAGPGNTIYF; size: NA; D: NA; V: TRBV3-1/TRBV3-2; J: TRBJ1-3
DNA: TGTGCCAGTAGTATAAGGGGGGGGGACAATGAGCAGTTCTTC; CDR3: CASSIRGGDNEQFF; size: NA; D: NA; V: TRBV19; J: TRBJ2-1
DNA: TGTGCCACCAGCACCGGAGGAGGGGGAGGGAATCAGCCCCAGCATTTT; CDR3: CATSTGGGGGNQPQHF; size: few; D: NA; V: TRBV15; J: TRBJ1-5
DNA: TGTGCCAGCAGCCAACAGGACATGAGGGCTTTCTTT; CDR3: CASSQQDMRAFF; size: NA; D: NA; V: TRBV7-9; J: TRBJ1-1